The clone carrying this T cell receptor beta chain was seen a handful of times. The data stem from a study of blood T cell repertoires in COVID-19. Study-wide context: Sources were T cells, B-cell-depleted T cells, or PBMCs; the material itself was cDNA or gDNA.

In the source study's methods: Cell counts per sample came from amplifying reference gene primers. Only in-frame clones appear in the TCRdb table, and some are missing; sequencing was by immunoSEQ multiplex PCR. V and J calls and clone size come straight from that table; D and trimming were deduced from the DNA. The table has about 260,000 clones, roughly nine tenths seen once. The receptor was derived from a woman younger than 35 who had recovered from COVID-19. The source material was PBMCs or T cells enriched from blood (not recorded which).

CDR3 nucleotide sequence: TGTGCCAGCCACACAGGGGTGTATGGCTACACCTTC. Translating it yields CASHTGVYGYTF. V is TRBV28 and J is TRBJ1-2; 7 nucleotides align to TRBD1. With V trimmed by 8 bases and J by 5 bases, 5 bases remained unmatched. CDR3 length: 12 amino acids. The germline V gene encodes CDR1 MDHEN and CDR2 SYDVKM.